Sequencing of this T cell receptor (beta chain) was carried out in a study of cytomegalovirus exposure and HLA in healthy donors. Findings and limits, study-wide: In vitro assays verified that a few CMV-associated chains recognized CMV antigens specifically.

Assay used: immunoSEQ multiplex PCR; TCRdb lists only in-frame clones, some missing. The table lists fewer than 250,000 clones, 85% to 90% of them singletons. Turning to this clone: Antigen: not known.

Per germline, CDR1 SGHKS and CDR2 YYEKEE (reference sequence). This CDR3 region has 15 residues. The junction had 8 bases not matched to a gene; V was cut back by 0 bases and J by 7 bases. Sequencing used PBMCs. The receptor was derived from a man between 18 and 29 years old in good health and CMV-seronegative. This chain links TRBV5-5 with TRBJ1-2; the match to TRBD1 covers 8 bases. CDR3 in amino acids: CASSLDGQGVSGYTF. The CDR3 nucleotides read TGTGCCAGCAGCTTGGATGGACAGGGTGTGAGTGGCTACACCTTC.